These 5 T cell receptor beta chains share one sample of origin, sequenced in a study of T cell clonotyping in hematopoietic cell transplantation. Clones were sequenced by immunoSEQ multiplex PCR, and TCRdb holds only the in-frame ones, with some missing. Of 25,000 to 35,000 clones listed, under 95% are singletons. Time point defined: recipient sample about 28 days before transplant, after cytoreduction. The sequenced sample was peripheral blood mononuclear cells, obtained before stem cell transplant. All receptors come from a man aged 50-60 years with acute myeloid leukemia. Some clones in this sample may be carry-over from other donors' samples.

The V call is TRBV13, the J call TRBJ1-4; 8 bases are a match to TRBD1. The V and J ends lost 3 bases and 5 bases, in that order; junction bases with no gene match: 11. CDR1 and CDR2 from the germline V gene are PRHDT and FYEKMQ (reference sequence). The CDR3 contains 17 residues. CDR3 amino acids: CASSFQGGQVGNEKLFF. The CDR3 nucleotides are TGTGCCAGCAGCTTCCAGGGGGGACAGGTCGGGAATGAAAAACTGTTTTTT.

The chain carries TRBV9 and TRBJ2-1; 10 bases fit TRBD1. Trimming at V came to 0 bases and at J to 7 bases, leaving 13 bases not matched to a gene. This CDR3 comprises 18 residues. Per germline, CDR1 SGDLS and CDR2 YYNGEE. The CDR3 is CASSVAGTGAWRVNEQFF. The CDR3 nucleotides are TGTGCCAGCAGCGTAGCTGGGACAGGGGCGTGGCGTGTGAATGAGCAGTTCTTC.

The chain joins TRBV6-6 to TRBJ2-4; D call uncertain. The CDR3 is made up of 14 amino acids. V was cut by 0 bases and J by 8 bases, with 11 bases left in between. The germline CDR1 and CDR2 sequences are MNHNY and SVGAGI (reference sequence). The CDR3 DNA reads as TGTGCCAGCAGTTACTCGCCAGATAGGGACATTCAGTACTTC. This sequence encodes CASSYSPDRDIQYF.

The V and J genes are TRBV28 and TRBJ2-7, with 7 nucleotides matching TRBD1. Looked up from germline, CDR1 is MDHEN and CDR2 is SYDVKM. Losses at the gene ends were 8 bases for V and 2 bases for J; bases not matched to a gene: 6. The CDR3 has 13 amino acids. CDR3 loop: CASLPGTAYEQYF. The DNA for the CDR3 is TGTGCCAGCCTCCCCGGGACAGCCTACGAGCAGTACTTC.

V gene TRBV5-6 combines with J gene TRBJ1-2; D is unresolved. Trimming took off 0 bases at V and 8 bases at J, with 20 bases between the two ends. The CDR3 length is 16 residues. Germline CDR1 SGHDT, CDR2 YYEEEE. The CDR3 protein is CASSLEGTELTGGYTF. The CDR3 DNA reads TGTGCCAGCAGCTTGGAGGGAACGGAGTTGACGGGAGGCTACACCTTC. The full variable domain, with the rest looked up from reference TRBV5-6 and TRBJ1-2, is DAGVTQSPTHLIKTRGQQVTLRCSPKSGHDTVSWYQQALGQGPQFIFQYYEEEERQRGNFPDRFSGHQFPNYSSELNVNALLLGDSALYLCASSLEGTELTGGYTFGSGTRLTVV.